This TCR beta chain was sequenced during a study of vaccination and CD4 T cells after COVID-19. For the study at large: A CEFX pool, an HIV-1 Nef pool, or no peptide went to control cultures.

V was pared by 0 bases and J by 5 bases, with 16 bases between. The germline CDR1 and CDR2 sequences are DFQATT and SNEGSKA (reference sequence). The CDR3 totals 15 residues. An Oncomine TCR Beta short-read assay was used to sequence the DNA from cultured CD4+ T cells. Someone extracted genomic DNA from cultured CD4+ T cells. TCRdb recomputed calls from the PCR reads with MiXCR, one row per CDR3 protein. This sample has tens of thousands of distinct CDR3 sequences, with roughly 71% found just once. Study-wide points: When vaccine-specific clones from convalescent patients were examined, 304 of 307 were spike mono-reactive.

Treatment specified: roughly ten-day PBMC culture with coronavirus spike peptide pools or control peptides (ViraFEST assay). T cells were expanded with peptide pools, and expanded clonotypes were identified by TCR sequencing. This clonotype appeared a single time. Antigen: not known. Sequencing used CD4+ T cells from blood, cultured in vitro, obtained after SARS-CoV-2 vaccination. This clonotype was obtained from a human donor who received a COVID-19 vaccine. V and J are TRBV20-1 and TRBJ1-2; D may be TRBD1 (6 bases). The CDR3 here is CSARDGQWSRYGYTF. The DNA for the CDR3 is TGCAGTGCTAGAGACGGACAGTGGTCTAGGTATGGCTACACCTTC.